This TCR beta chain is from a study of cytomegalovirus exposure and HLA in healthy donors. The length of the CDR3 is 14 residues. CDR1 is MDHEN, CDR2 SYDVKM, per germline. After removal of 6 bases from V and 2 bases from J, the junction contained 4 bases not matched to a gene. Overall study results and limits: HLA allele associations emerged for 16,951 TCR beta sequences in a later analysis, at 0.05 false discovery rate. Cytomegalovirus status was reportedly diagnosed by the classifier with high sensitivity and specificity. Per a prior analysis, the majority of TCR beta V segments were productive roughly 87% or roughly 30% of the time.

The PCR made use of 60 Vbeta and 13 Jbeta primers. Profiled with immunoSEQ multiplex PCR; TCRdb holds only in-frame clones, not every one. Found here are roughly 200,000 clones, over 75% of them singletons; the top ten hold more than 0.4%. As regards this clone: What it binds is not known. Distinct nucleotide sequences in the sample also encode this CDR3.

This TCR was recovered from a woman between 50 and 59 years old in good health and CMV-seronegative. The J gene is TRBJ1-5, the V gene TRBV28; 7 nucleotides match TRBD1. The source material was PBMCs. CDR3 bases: TGTGCCAGCAGGGCAGGGGGTGGCAATCAGCCCCAGCATTTT. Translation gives CASRAGGGNQPQHF. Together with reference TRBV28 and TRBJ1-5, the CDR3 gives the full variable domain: DVKVTQSSRYLVKRTGEKVFLECVQDMDHENMFWYRQDPGLGLRLIYFSYDVKMKEKGDIPEGYSVSREKKERFSLILESASTNQTSMYLCASRAGGGNQPQHFGDGTRLSIL.